This T cell receptor (beta chain) comes out of a study of blood T cell repertoires in COVID-19. Looking at the study overall: Acute-phase and convalescent COVID-19 samples originated in the United States, Italy and Spain. PBMCs, B-cell-depleted T cells, or T cells were the source of the cDNA or gDNA that made up the material.

The length of the CDR3 is 13 residues. V shed 7 bases and J 7 bases; nucleotides not matched to a gene: 9. Germline CDR1 reads SNHLY; CDR2 reads FYNNEI. Authors' methods: Estimation of nucleated cell counts was performed using reference gene primer amplification. Data came from immunoSEQ multiplex PCR; TCRdb stores just in-frame clones and leaves some out. Clone size and the V and J calls come from that table; the DNA yielded D and trimming. The sample shows about 320,000 clones, roughly 85% of them seen only once. The V call is TRBV2, the J call TRBJ1-2, with 7 bases aligning to TRBD1. This clonotype was obtained from a human donor in a cohort sampled during active COVID-19. What was sequenced was peripheral blood. For the CDR3, the DNA is TGTGCCAGCAAAGTCGAGGGGGCGCGTGGCTACACCTTC. Its protein product is CASKVEGARGYTF.